Each of the 30 T cell receptor beta chains below was sequenced from the same sample in a study of human T cells and chemical hapten exposure. TCRdb re-called the RACE reads through MiXCR, storing one row per CDR3 protein. The sample lists 250,000 or so distinct CDR3 sequences, roughly 8.9% occurring once. The time point here: pre-sensitization, week 0. Stated treatment: therapeutic diphenylcyclopropenone sensitization with weekly scalp DPC. The sample consisted of whole blood, taken in connection with sensitization to the hapten diphenylcyclopropenone (DPC). All receptors derive from a woman aged 40 to 50 with alopecia areata. Some clones in this sample may be carry-over from other donors' samples.

The chain couples TRBV28 to TRBJ1-5; D is uncertain. The V and J ends lost 7 bases and 5 bases respectively, with 15 bases between them. Germline values: CDR1 MDHEN, CDR2 SYDVKM. The CDR3 consists of 14 residues. The CDR3 bases are TGTGCCAGCACCAAGACGGGCGGATATCAGCCCCAGCATTTT. This sequence encodes CASTKTGGYQPQHF.

This clonotype was recorded a few times. In nucleotides, the CDR3 is TGTGCCAGCAGCCCGATAGGGGGGACTAGTTCGGGGGAGCTGTTTTTT. It yields the protein CASSPIGGTSSGELFF. V and J are TRBV7-2 and TRBJ2-2; 8 nucleotides align to TRBD2. Looked up from germline, CDR1 is SGHTA and CDR2 is FQGNSA. V lost 5 bases and J lost 8; bases outside the gene matches: 13. The CDR3 contains 16 residues. The full variable domain, its missing parts supplied by reference TRBV7-2 and TRBJ2-2, is GAGVSQSPSNKVTEKGKDVELRCDPISGHTALYWYRQSLGQGLEFLIYFQGNSAPDKSGLPSDRFSAERTGGSVSTLTIQRTQQEDSAVYLCASSPIGGTSSGELFFGEGSRLTVL.

This clonotype was detected many times. The CDR3 sequence: CASSVGWGSYNEQFF. CDR3 in DNA: TGTGCCAGCAGCGTAGGCTGGGGCTCCTACAATGAGCAGTTCTTC. The chain combines TRBV9 with TRBJ2-1, with D hard to call. V shed 0 bases and J shed 0 bases, with 7 bases lying between them. The CDR3 runs 15 residues. Germline CDR1 and CDR2: SGDLS and YYNGEE. Full variable domain (missing parts from reference TRBV9 and TRBJ2-1): DSGVTQTPKHLITATGQRVTLRCSPRSGDLSVYWYQQSLDQGLQFLIQYYNGEERAKGNILERFSAQQFPDLHSELNLSSLELGDSALYFCASSVGWGSYNEQFFGPGTRLTVL.

This rearrangement joins TRBV12-3 or TRBV12-4 to TRBJ2-1; the match to TRBD2 covers 9 bases. This CDR3 spans 16 amino acids. V gave up 7 bases and J gave up 0 bases; unmatched junction bases: 7. The CDR3 spells CASTSTSGPSYNEQFF. CDR3 coding DNA: TGTGCCAGCACCTCGACTAGCGGACCCTCCTACAATGAGCAGTTCTTC.

The chain employs TRBV5-1 and TRBJ2-3; 8 bases match TRBD1. The CDR3 is made up of 17 amino acids. Per germline, CDR1 SGHRS and CDR2 YFSETQ. J was trimmed by 3 bases and V by 4 bases; bases with no gene match: 13. CDR3 region: CASSPYRTGFGTDTQYF. The CDR3 region has the DNA TGCGCCAGCAGCCCGTATCGGACAGGGTTCGGGACAGATACGCAGTATTTT.

This clonotype came up a few times. The CDR3 DNA is TGTGCCAGCAGCACAATCGCGGTCAGCGCTAATGAAAAACTGTTTTTT. Translating it yields CASSTIAVSANEKLFF. The rearrangement uses TRBV4-2 and TRBJ1-4; D is unresolved. Germline V CDR1 and CDR2: LGHNA, YNFKEQ. The CDR3 totals 16 residues. The V end lost 5 bases, the J end lost 3 bases, and 16 bases lay between the germline ends.

The chain combines TRBV7-2 with TRBJ1-6; D may be TRBD1 (5 bases). The germline V gene encodes CDR1 SGHTA and CDR2 FQGNSA. V shed 1 base and J shed 6 bases, with 13 bases lying between them. The CDR3 spans 16 residues. CDR3 protein: CASSLGSGRVNSPLHF. The CDR3 nucleotides read TGTGCCAGCAGCTTAGGTTCGGGCAGGGTTAATTCACCCCTCCACTTT.

This clonotype was found many times. The rearrangement joins TRBV6-2 or TRBV6-3 to TRBJ2-4, with TRBD1 as a possible D gene (6 bases). The CDR3 is 13 residues long. Germline assignment: CDR1 MNHEY and CDR2 SVGEGT. V lost 5 bases, J lost 6 bases, and 11 bases lay in between. DNA for the CDR3: TGTGCCAGCAGTCTAAGGACAGTAAACATTCAGTACTTC. Translated: CASSLRTVNIQYF.

This clonotype was counted at least ten times. The rearrangement links TRBV28 to TRBJ2-7; 9 bases align to TRBD1. Germline values: CDR1 MDHEN, CDR2 SYDVKM. The J segment lost 4 bases and the V segment lost 4 bases, leaving 8 bases of the junction unmatched. CDR3 size: 15 residues. The CDR3 region is CASSYRGLRDYEQYF. CDR3 sequence (DNA): TGTGCCAGCAGTTACAGGGGGCTTCGCGATTACGAGCAGTACTTC. Drawing the rest from reference TRBV28 and TRBJ2-7, the complete variable domain is DVKVTQSSRYLVKRTGEKVFLECVQDMDHENMFWYRQDPGLGLRLIYFSYDVKMKEKGDIPEGYSVSREKKERFSLILESASTNQTSMYLCASSYRGLRDYEQYFGPGTRLTVT.

The chain is built from TRBV14 and TRBJ2-1; possibly TRBD2 for D (5 bases). From germline, CDR1 is SGHDN and CDR2 FVKESK. The CDR3 totals 15 residues. V was trimmed by 3 bases and J by 6 bases, leaving 15 bases between them. CDR3 nucleotides: TGTGCCAGCAGCCAGGCCAGCTGGGCGGGCAATGAGCAGTTCTTC. This gives the protein CASSQASWAGNEQFF.

This clonotype has ten or more counts. CDR3 nucleotide sequence: TGTGCCAGCAGTTATGGCCTCCCTAACACTGAAGCTTTCTTT. Translating it yields CASSYGLPNTEAFF. This rearrangement joins TRBV6-2 or TRBV6-3 to TRBJ1-1; D not resolved. The ends were cut back, 3 bases at V and 2 bases at J, with 10 bases in the middle. This CDR3 region has 14 residues. CDR1 and CDR2 (germline): MNHEY, SVGEGT.

This clonotype was recorded at least ten times. The chain links TRBV27 to TRBJ1-5; no firm D call. Trimming stripped 5 bases from V and 0 bases from J, with 11 bases between. This CDR3 is 15 amino acids long. Germline V gene data show CDR1 as MNHEY and CDR2 as SMNVEV (reference sequence). The CDR3 protein is CASSLRAASNQPQHF. The CDR3 DNA is TGTGCCAGCAGTCTAAGGGCTGCTAGCAATCAGCCCCAGCATTTT.

V usage is TRBV7-2 and J usage is TRBJ2-1; 8 bases are shared with TRBD2. The CDR3 extends over 13 amino acids. CDR1 SGHTA and CDR2 FQGNSA come from the germline V gene. With 6 bases clipped from V and 8 bases from J, the junction kept 6 bases outside the gene matches. DNA for the CDR3: TGTGCCAGCAGTCGGACTAGCAGGCATGAGCAGTTCTTC. The encoded protein is CASSRTSRHEQFF.

The J gene is TRBJ2-7, the V gene TRBV5-1; TRBD1 is a possible D gene (8 bases). Trimming took off 4 bases at V and 6 bases at J, with 17 bases between the two ends. This CDR3 has 14 residues. The germline gives CDR1 SGHRS, CDR2 YFSETQ. The CDR3 is CASSPQTGEGEQYF. CDR3 DNA: TGCGCCAGCAGCCCCCAGACAGGGGAGGGCGAGCAGTACTTC.

The chain is built from TRBV13 and TRBJ2-2, with a tentative D call TRBD2 (5 bases). Trimming cost V 6 bases and J 4 bases, with 9 bases left between them. The CDR3 is 13 residues long. Germline V gene data show CDR1 as PRHDT and CDR2 as FYEKMQ (reference sequence). The CDR3 DNA is TGTGCCAGCAGGACGACTACCACCGGGGAGCTGTTTTTT. Translated: CASRTTTTGELFF.

The chain employs TRBV7-6 and TRBJ2-5; D call uncertain. The CDR3 is 13 residues long. Germline values: CDR1 SGHVS, CDR2 FNYEAQ. V lost 6 bases and J 7 bases, leaving 15 bases between the germline ends. The CDR3 DNA reads TGTGCCAGCAGTCTTAGAACTACCAGGACCCAGTACTTC. The encoded protein is CASSLRTTRTQYF.

This clonotype has just a few counts. The chain combines TRBV29-1 with TRBJ2-5; D call uncertain. The length of the CDR3 is 11 residues. Trimming took 5 bases from V and 2 from J, leaving 6 bases between them. The germline V gene has CDR1 SQVTM and CDR2 ANQGSEA. Written as DNA, the CDR3 is TGCAGCGTTCCTCCACAAGAGACCCAGTACTTC. Amino acid sequence: CSVPPQETQYF.

CDR3 amino acids: CASSPPGGANYGYTF. CDR3 coding DNA: TGTGCCAGCAGTCCCCCCGGGGGAGCTAACTATGGCTACACCTTC. The chain uses TRBV25-1 and TRBJ1-2, with a tentative D call TRBD1 (5 bases). The CDR3 contains 15 residues. V lost 5 bases and J 0 bases, leaving 13 bases between the germline ends. Germline values: CDR1 MGHDK, CDR2 SYGVNS.

This clonotype was found a few times. The chain employs TRBV10-3 and TRBJ2-7; D is perhaps TRBD2 (6 bases). CDR1 is ENHRY, CDR2 SYGVKD, per germline. Trimming removed 0 bases from V and 2 bases from J, with 11 bases in between. CDR3 length: 15 residues. CDR3 amino acids: CAISESLGGTYEQYF. For the CDR3, the DNA is TGTGCCATCAGTGAGTCCTTGGGCGGGACCTACGAGCAGTACTTC.

This clonotype was detected a few times. The chain recombines TRBV10-3 with TRBJ2-7; TRBD1 aligns across 7 bases. CDR3 length: 14 residues. The germline gives CDR1 ENHRY, CDR2 SYGVKD. With 6 bases clipped from V and 0 bases from J, the junction kept 5 bases outside the gene matches. The CDR3 is CAISGQESSYEQYF. CDR3 DNA sequence: TGTGCCATCAGCGGACAGGAGAGCTCCTACGAGCAGTACTTC.

This clonotype was picked up many times. This rearrangement joins TRBV28 to TRBJ1-5; D uncertain. Germline values: CDR1 MDHEN, CDR2 SYDVKM. The CDR3 covers 16 residues. The germline V and J ends were trimmed by 5 bases and 3 bases, with 17 bases remaining between them. The CDR3 region is CASSRPRDRSNQPQHF. The CDR3 nucleotides are TGTGCCAGCAGTCGGCCCCGCGATCGCTCCAATCAGCCCCAGCATTTT. Looking up the rest from reference TRBV28 and TRBJ1-5 gives the full variable domain: DVKVTQSSRYLVKRTGEKVFLECVQDMDHENMFWYRQDPGLGLRLIYFSYDVKMKEKGDIPEGYSVSREKKERFSLILESASTNQTSMYLCASSRPRDRSNQPQHFGDGTRLSIL.

This chain connects TRBV29-1 to TRBJ2-5; 10 bases match TRBD1. The CDR3 sequence is 11 residues long. The germline V gene has CDR1 SQVTM and CDR2 ANQGSEA. V was clipped by 6 bases and J by 7 bases; unmatched bases: 2. CDR3 bases: TGCAGCGTCGGACAGGGGGGGACCCAGTACTTC. Encoded protein: CSVGQGGTQYF.

This clonotype was counted ten times or more. This chain links TRBV20-1 with TRBJ2-4; D is unclear. Trimming shortened V by 0 bases and J by 1 base, and 13 bases separated the two germline ends. CDR1 is DFQATT, CDR2 SNEGSKA, per germline (reference sequence). The CDR3 is 16 residues long. Here the CDR3 DNA reads TGCAGTGCTAGAGAGGAGTACGGAGTGGCCAAAAACATTCAGTACTTC. Translated, it gives CSAREEYGVAKNIQYF.

This clonotype has a handful of counts. The rearrangement joins TRBV7-9 to TRBJ1-3; 7 positions agree with TRBD1. The CDR3 is 15 residues long. The germline CDR1 and CDR2 sequences are SEHNR and FQNEAQ (reference sequence). The trim removed 7 bases at V and 0 bases at J, leaving 6 bases unmatched. CDR3 region: CASTLQGSSGNTIYF. Here the CDR3 DNA reads TGTGCCAGCACGCTACAGGGGAGCTCTGGAAACACCATATATTTT.

The rearrangement links TRBV6-1 to TRBJ1-2; a possible D gene is TRBD1 (5 bases). CDR3 length: 14 amino acids. V was trimmed by 1 base and J by 0 bases, leaving 6 bases between them. Germline V gene sequence: CDR1 MNHNS, CDR2 SASEGT. The CDR3 bases are TGTGCCAGCAGTGAAGGACAGCCTAACTATGGCTACACCTTC. Protein sequence: CASSEGQPNYGYTF.

J is TRBJ2-7 and V is TRBV5-1, with 8 bases matching TRBD1. The length of the CDR3 is 14 residues. V dropped 0 bases and J dropped 6; count of bases not matched to a gene: 5. CDR1 and CDR2 from the germline V gene are SGHRS and YFSETQ. Here the CDR3 DNA reads TGCGCCAGCAGCTTGGGCGACAGGGGAAGCGAGCAGTACTTC. Residues: CASSLGDRGSEQYF.

Ten or more counts support this clonotype. The J gene is TRBJ1-2, the V gene TRBV27; perhaps TRBD1 as D (6 bases). CDR3 length: 15 amino acids. V lost 5 bases and J lost 4, with 17 bases in between. Germline V gives CDR1 MNHEY, CDR2 SMNVEV (reference sequence). Here the CDR3 DNA reads TGTGCCAGCAGTGGAACGGTACAGGGAGCCTATGGCTACACCTTC. Amino acids: CASSGTVQGAYGYTF.

This chain uses TRBV5-1 with TRBJ2-1; 7 nucleotides align to TRBD2. Germline V gene sequence: CDR1 SGHRS, CDR2 YFSETQ. V lost 0 bases to trimming and J lost 4 bases; unmatched junction nucleotides: 7. The CDR3 totals 16 residues. CDR3 DNA sequence: TGCGCCAGCAGCTTGGCCTCCGGACTAGGGTACAATGAGCAGTTCTTC. Its protein is CASSLASGLGYNEQFF.

In this sample, this clonotype turned up many times. This chain links TRBV7-8 with TRBJ2-7; D tentatively reads TRBD1 or TRBD2 (5 bases each). The CDR3 sequence is 11 residues long. V was shortened by 6 bases and J by 7 bases, with 10 bases between the two germline ends. CDR1 and CDR2 from the germline V gene are SGHVS and FQNEAQ. CDR3 DNA sequence: TGTGCCAGCAGTCCGGGGACGGAGCAGTACTTC. Protein product: CASSPGTEQYF. The full variable domain, in which reference TRBV7-8 and TRBJ2-7 provide the parts outside the CDR3, is GAGVSQSPRYKVAKRGQDVALRCDPISGHVSLFWYQQALGQGPEFLTYFQNEAQLDKSGLPSDRFFAERPEGSVSTLKIQRTQQEDSAVYLCASSPGTEQYFGPGTRLTVT.

This clonotype showed up just a few times. One end of the junction is discordant with germline, which a read error may explain. The chain combines TRBV7-7 with TRBJ2-3; 8 nucleotides align to TRBD2. The CDR3 consists of 15 residues. Germline V gene data show CDR1 as SSHAT and CDR2 as FNYEAQ (reference sequence). CDR3 amino acids: CASSPGLGSTDTQYF. The CDR3, as DNA: TGTGCTAGCAGCCCGGGACTAGGTAGCACAGATACGCAGTATTTT.